A selection of T cell receptor beta chains follows, all from one sample in a study of T cell repertoires in cytomegalovirus infection. No antigens are known for them. TCRdb itself ran the reads through MiXCR, one entry per CDR3 protein. This table holds a few hundred thousand distinct CDR3 sequences, 40% found once. Source: cultured PBMCs, taken from culture after CMV antigen stimulation. Receptor source: a human donor in good health (CMV status not recorded). Some clones in this sample may be carry-over from other donors' samples. Each CDR3 is given with its conserved first and last residue. Each record gives: D gene, V gene, J gene, clone size, CDR3 protein, CDR3 DNA. A D gene is named only where the DNA matches it firmly. Clone size is shown for a subset of rows, as once, few, many or a class of expanded clone.

TRBD1,TRBV4-1,TRBJ1-1,few,CASSNRGQGYTEAFF,TGCGCCAGCAGCAACCGGGGACAGGGGTACACTGAAGCTTTCTTT
NA,TRBV12-3/TRBV12-4,TRBJ1-5,NA,CASSPRAGAGNQPQHF,TGTGCCAGCAGCCCAAGGGCAGGGGCCGGCAATCAGCCCCAGCATTTT
NA,TRBV11-1,TRBJ2-7,NA,CASRSDSSYEQYF,TGTGCCAGCAGATCGGACAGCTCCTACGAGCAGTACTTC
NA,TRBV10-3,TRBJ1-5,NA,CATSDRHNQPQHF,TGTGCCACCTCCGACAGGCACAATCAGCCCCAGCATTTT
NA,TRBV28,TRBJ1-1,few,CASSSNRYLTEAFF,TGTGCCAGCAGTTCCAACCGGTATCTCACTGAAGCTTTCTTT
NA,TRBV12-3/TRBV12-4,TRBJ2-1,NA,CASNMGPNINEQFF,TGTGCCAGCAATATGGGTCCGAATATCAATGAGCAGTTCTTC
NA,TRBV7-8,TRBJ2-2,few,CASRLGTGELFF,TGTGCCAGCAGGCTTGGGACCGGGGAGCTGTTTTTT
TRBD1,TRBV4-3,TRBJ1-2,NA,CASSRWGQVAYGYTF,TGCGCCAGCAGCCGCTGGGGACAGGTCGCATATGGCTACACCTTC
NA,TRBV20-1,TRBJ2-7,few,CSAGTGSYEQYF,TGCAGTGCTGGAACAGGTTCCTACGAGCAGTACTTC
TRBD2,TRBV5-5,TRBJ2-2,once,CASSLASGGGTGELFF,TGTGCCAGCAGCTTGGCGTCGGGGGGAGGCACCGGGGAGCTGTTTTTT
TRBD2,TRBV4-1,TRBJ2-1,once,CASSHLAGGPRNEQFF,TGCGCCAGCAGCCATTTAGCGGGGGGACCCAGGAATGAGCAGTTCTTC
TRBD1,TRBV19,TRBJ2-5,NA,CASSIGDRSAQYF,TGTGCCAGTAGTATAGGGGACAGGAGTGCCCAGTACTTC
NA,TRBV28,TRBJ1-2,few,CASSLGGWRGYTF,TGTGCCAGCAGTCTAGGGGGGTGGAGAGGCTACACCTTC
NA,TRBV6-6,TRBJ1-6,once,CASRPPFPSDSPLHF,TGTGCCAGCAGACCCCCTTTCCCGTCCGATTCACCCCTCCACTTT
TRBD2,TRBV7-9,TRBJ2-5,NA,CASSFSGRAGETQYF,TGTGCCAGCAGCTTTAGCGGGAGGGCTGGGGAGACCCAGTACTTC
NA,TRBV29-1,TRBJ2-7,NA,CSVGHLNEQYF,TGCAGCGTGGGACACCTAAACGAGCAGTACTTC
TRBD1,TRBV7-9,TRBJ1-1,NA,CASSLGGARGRLEAFF,TGTGCCAGCAGCTTAGGAGGAGCTAGGGGGCGTCTTGAAGCTTTCTTT
TRBD2,TRBV7-2,TRBJ2-1,few,CASTFRGGRSYNEQFF,TGTGCCAGCACCTTTAGGGGCGGGAGGTCCTACAATGAGCAGTTCTTC
NA,TRBV10-3,TRBJ2-2,NA,CAISDLVTGELFF,TGTGCCATCAGTGACCTCGTTACCGGGGAGCTGTTTTTT
TRBD1,TRBV20-1,TRBJ2-5,few,CSASDYRGQETQYF,TGCAGTGCTAGTGATTACAGGGGGCAGGAGACCCAGTACTTC
NA,TRBV5-5,TRBJ1-2,NA,CASSRTPVDYGYTF,TGTGCCAGCAGCCGGACCCCAGTGGACTATGGCTACACCTTC
TRBD1,TRBV7-6,TRBJ2-5,NA,CASSLGGTGRETQYF,TGTGCCAGCAGCTTAGGCGGGACAGGGCGAGAGACCCAGTACTTC
TRBD1,TRBV19,TRBJ1-2,few,CASSLPTGDGVPYGYTF,TGTGCCAGTAGTCTTCCGACAGGGGATGGGGTCCCCTATGGCTACACCTTC
TRBD2,TRBV20-1,TRBJ2-1,few,CSADWGGDHNEQFF,TGCAGTGCAGATTGGGGGGGAGACCACAATGAGCAGTTCTTC
NA,TRBV9,TRBJ1-1,once,CASSVDPATNTEAFF,TGTGCCAGCAGCGTAGATCCGGCTACGAACACTGAAGCTTTCTTT
NA,TRBV4-1,TRBJ1-1,NA,CASSQRKGWIDTEAFF,TGCGCCAGCAGCCAACGAAAGGGATGGATAGACACTGAAGCTTTCTTT
NA,TRBV20-1,TRBJ2-3,NA,CSARDSRTSTDTQYF,TGCAGTGCTAGAGACAGCCGTACTAGCACAGATACGCAGTATTTT
NA,TRBV7-2,TRBJ2-7,NA,CASTNSPYEQYF,TGTGCCAGCACCAATAGTCCCTACGAGCAGTACTTC
NA,TRBV12-3/TRBV12-4,TRBJ1-1,few,CASRSQGQLGNTEAFF,TGTGCCAGCAGATCCCAGGGGCAATTAGGCAACACTGAAGCTTTCTTT
TRBD1,TRBV7-9,TRBJ1-2,few,CASSPPGQGMEGYTF,TGTGCCAGCAGCCCCCCGGGACAGGGAATGGAAGGCTACACCTTC
NA,TRBV28,TRBJ2-7,NA,CATQESEQYF,TGTGCCACACAGGAAAGTGAGCAGTACTTC
NA,TRBV19,TRBJ1-6,NA,CASRGYRVGSPLHF,TGTGCCAGTAGGGGATACAGGGTCGGCTCACCCCTCCACTTT
NA,TRBV6-1,TRBJ2-1,NA,CASSVRGEEQFF,TGTGCCAGCAGTGTTAGAGGGGAGGAGCAGTTCTTC
TRBD2,TRBV11-2,TRBJ2-2,NA,CASAPGLAGNTGELFF,TGTGCCAGCGCCCCGGGACTAGCGGGGAACACCGGGGAGCTGTTTTTT
NA,TRBV2,TRBJ2-7,NA,CASSEALRYEQYF,TGTGCCAGCAGTGAAGCGCTTCGTTACGAGCAGTACTTC
NA,TRBV9,TRBJ2-7,NA,CASSVGQASSYEQYF,TGTGCCAGCAGCGTAGGGCAGGCCAGCTCCTACGAGCAGTACTTC
NA,TRBV6-1,TRBJ2-3,NA,CASSDRTGSSSTDTQYF,TGTGCCAGCAGTGATCGGACTGGTTCCTCTAGCACAGATACGCAGTATTTT
TRBD2,TRBV6-6,TRBJ2-1,NA,CASSYWGRDNEQFF,TGTGCCAGCAGTTACTGGGGGAGGGACAATGAGCAGTTCTTC
NA,TRBV6-8,TRBJ1-2,NA,CASSYPRQRSPYGYTF,TGTGCCAGCAGTTACCCCCGACAGCGTTCGCCTTATGGCTACACCTTC
TRBD2,TRBV25-1,TRBJ2-2,few,CASSDPTAGGTGELFF,TGTGCCAGCAGTGACCCCACAGCGGGAGGTACCGGGGAGCTGTTTTTT